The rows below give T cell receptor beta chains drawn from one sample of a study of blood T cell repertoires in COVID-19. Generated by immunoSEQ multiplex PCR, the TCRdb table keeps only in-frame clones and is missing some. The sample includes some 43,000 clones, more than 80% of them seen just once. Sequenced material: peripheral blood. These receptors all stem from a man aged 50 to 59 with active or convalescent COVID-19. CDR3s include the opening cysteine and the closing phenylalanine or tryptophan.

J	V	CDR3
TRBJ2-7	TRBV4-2	CASSQEAREDYEQYF
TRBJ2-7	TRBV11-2	CASSSTYEQYF
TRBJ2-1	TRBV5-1	CASSFGGVSYNEQFF
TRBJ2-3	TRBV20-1	CSASGTSGGKDTQYF
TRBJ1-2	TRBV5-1	CASTQQGYNYGYTF
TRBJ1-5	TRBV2	CASSDQGKQPQHF
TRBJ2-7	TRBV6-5	CASSYSPGTDYEQYF
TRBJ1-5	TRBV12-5	CASGLVHNQPQHF
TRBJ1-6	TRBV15	CATSREGAGNNSPLHF
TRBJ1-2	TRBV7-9	CASSLGVVLGYTF